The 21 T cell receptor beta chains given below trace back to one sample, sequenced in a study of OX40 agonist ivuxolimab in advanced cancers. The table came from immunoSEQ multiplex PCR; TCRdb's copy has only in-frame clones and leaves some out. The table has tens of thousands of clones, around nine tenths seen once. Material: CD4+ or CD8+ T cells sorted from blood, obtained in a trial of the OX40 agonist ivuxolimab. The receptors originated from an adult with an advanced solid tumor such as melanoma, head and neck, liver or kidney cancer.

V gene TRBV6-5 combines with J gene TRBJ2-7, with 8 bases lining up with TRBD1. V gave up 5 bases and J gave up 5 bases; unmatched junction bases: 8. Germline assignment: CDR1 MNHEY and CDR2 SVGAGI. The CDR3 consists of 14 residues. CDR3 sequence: CASSRGQGVNEQYF. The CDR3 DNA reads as TGTGCCAGCAGTCGAGGACAGGGTGTTAACGAGCAGTACTTC.

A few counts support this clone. In nucleotides, the CDR3 is TGTGCCAGCAGCTCCGGGACAGGGGGATCCTACGAGCAGTACTTC. Amino acid sequence: CASSSGTGGSYEQYF. The gene calls are TRBV5-4 and TRBJ2-7; 11 bases map to TRBD1. Germline V gene sequence: CDR1 SGHNT, CDR2 YYREEE (reference sequence). V lost 3 bases and J lost 1; bases outside the gene matches: 3. The CDR3 extends over 15 amino acids.

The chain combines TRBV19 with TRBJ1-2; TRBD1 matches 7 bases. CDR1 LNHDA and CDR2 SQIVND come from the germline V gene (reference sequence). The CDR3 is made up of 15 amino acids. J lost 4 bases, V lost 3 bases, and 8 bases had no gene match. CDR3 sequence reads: CASSIRGGQSYGYTF. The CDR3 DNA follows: TGTGCCAGTAGTATTCGGGGGGGACAGAGCTATGGCTACACCTTC.

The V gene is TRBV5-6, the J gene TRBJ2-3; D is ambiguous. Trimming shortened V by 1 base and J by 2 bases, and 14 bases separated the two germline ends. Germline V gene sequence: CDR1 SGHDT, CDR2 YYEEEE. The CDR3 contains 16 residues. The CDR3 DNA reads TGTGCCAGCAGCTTGCGGCAGCAGGTACCCACAGATACGCAGTATTTT. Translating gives CASSLRQQVPTDTQYF.

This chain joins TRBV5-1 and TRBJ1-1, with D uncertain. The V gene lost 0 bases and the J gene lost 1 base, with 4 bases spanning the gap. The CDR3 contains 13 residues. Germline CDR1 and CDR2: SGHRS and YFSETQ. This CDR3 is CASSLGGNTEAFF. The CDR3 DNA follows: TGCGCCAGCAGCTTGGGGGGGAACACTGAAGCTTTCTTT.

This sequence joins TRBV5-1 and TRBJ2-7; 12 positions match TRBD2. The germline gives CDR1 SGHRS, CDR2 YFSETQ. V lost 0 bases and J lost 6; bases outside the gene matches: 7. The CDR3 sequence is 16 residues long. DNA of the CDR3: TGCGCCAGCAGCTTGGTTCCAACGACTAGCGGGAGCGAGCAGTACTTC. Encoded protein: CASSLVPTTSGSEQYF. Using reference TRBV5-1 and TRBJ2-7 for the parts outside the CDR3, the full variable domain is KAGVTQTPRYLIKTRGQQVTLSCSPISGHRSVSWYQQTPGQGLQFLFEYFSETQRNKGNFPGRFSGRQFSNSRSEMNVSTLELGDSALYLCASSLVPTTSGSEQYFGPGTRLTVT.

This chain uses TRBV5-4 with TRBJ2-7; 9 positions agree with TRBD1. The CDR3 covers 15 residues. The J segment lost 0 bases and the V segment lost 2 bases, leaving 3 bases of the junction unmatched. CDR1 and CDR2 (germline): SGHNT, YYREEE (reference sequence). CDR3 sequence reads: CASSFRQGGSYEQYF. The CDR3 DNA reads TGTGCCAGCAGCTTTCGACAGGGGGGCTCCTACGAGCAGTACTTC.

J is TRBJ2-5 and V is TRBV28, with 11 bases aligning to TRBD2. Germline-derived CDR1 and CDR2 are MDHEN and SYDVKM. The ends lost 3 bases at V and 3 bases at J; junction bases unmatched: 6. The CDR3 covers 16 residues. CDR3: CASSFLAGGKKETQYF. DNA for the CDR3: TGTGCCAGCAGTTTTCTAGCGGGAGGCAAGAAAGAGACCCAGTACTTC.

The CDR3 coding sequence is TGTGCCAGCAAAACCGGGGGGCGGGAGACCCAGTACTTC. This encodes CASKTGGRETQYF. V and J are TRBV2 and TRBJ2-5, with D possibly being TRBD2 (7 bases). In germline, CDR1 is SNHLY, CDR2 FYNNEI. The CDR3 runs to 13 residues. Trimming left V 7 bases short and J 5 bases short, with 14 bases between. Drawing the rest from reference TRBV2 and TRBJ2-5, the complete variable domain is EPEVTQTPSHQVTQMGQEVILRCVPISNHLYFYWYRQILGQKVEFLVSFYNNEISEKSEIFDDQFSVERPDGSNFTLKIRSTKLEDSAMYFCASKTGGRETQYFGPGTRLLVL.

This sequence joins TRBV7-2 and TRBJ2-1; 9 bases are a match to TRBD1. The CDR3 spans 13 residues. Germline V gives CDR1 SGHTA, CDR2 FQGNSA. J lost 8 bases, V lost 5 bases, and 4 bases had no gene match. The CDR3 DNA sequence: TGTGCCAGCAGCCTACAGGGGGCCGATGAGCAGTTCTTC. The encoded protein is CASSLQGADEQFF.

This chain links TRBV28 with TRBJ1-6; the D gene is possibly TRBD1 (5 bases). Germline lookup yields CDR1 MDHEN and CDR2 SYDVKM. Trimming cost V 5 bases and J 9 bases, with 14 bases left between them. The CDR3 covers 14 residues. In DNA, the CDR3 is TGTGCCAGCAGTCTAACGGGCGGGGGTTCACCCCTCCACTTT. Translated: CASSLTGGGSPLHF.

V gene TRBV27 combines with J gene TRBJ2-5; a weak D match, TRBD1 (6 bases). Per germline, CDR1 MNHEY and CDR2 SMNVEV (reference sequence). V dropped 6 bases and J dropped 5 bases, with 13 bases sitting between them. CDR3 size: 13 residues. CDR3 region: CASRVGQGETQYF. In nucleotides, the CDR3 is TGTGCCAGCAGGGTAGGGCAGGGGGAGACCCAGTACTTC.

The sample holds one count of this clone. The CDR3 DNA is TGCGCCAGCAGCAAAGGGGGCGGCGAGCAGTACTTC. This sequence encodes CASSKGGGEQYF. This chain joins TRBV5-1 and TRBJ2-7, with 7 bases fitting TRBD1. Looked up from germline, CDR1 is SGHRS and CDR2 is YFSETQ. V gave up 4 bases and J gave up 6 bases; unmatched junction bases: 4. The CDR3 contains 12 residues.

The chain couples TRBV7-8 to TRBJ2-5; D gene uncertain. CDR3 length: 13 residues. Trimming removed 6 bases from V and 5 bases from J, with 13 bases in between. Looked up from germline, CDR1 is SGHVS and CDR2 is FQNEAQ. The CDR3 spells CASRARRRETQYF. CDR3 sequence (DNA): TGTGCCAGCAGGGCCCGAAGGCGGGAGACCCAGTACTTC.

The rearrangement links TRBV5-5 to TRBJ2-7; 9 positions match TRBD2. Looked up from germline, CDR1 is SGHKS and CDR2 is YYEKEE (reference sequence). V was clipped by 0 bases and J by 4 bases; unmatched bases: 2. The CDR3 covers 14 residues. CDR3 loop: CASSLVLAGYEQYF. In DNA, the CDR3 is TGTGCCAGCAGCTTGGTTCTAGCGGGATACGAGCAGTACTTC.

Here the CDR3 DNA reads TGTGCCAGCAGTCTGTTGACTAGCGGGAGTGAGACCCAGTACTTC. This sequence encodes CASSLLTSGSETQYF. The chain is built from TRBV28 and TRBJ2-5, with TRBD2 matching 12 bases. V was pared by 5 bases and J by 5 bases, with 6 bases of the junction left unmatched. The CDR3 consists of 15 residues. Germline V gives CDR1 MDHEN, CDR2 SYDVKM. The whole variable domain, remainder taken from reference TRBV28 and TRBJ2-5, is DVKVTQSSRYLVKRTGEKVFLECVQDMDHENMFWYRQDPGLGLRLIYFSYDVKMKEKGDIPEGYSVSREKKERFSLILESASTNQTSMYLCASSLLTSGSETQYFGPGTRLLVL.

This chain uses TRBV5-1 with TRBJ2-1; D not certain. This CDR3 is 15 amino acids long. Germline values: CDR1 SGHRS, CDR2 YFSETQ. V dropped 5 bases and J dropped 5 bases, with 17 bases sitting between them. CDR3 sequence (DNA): TGCGCCAGCAGGGACGGATCCTCCCGGAACAATGAGCAGTTCTTC. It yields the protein CASRDGSSRNNEQFF.

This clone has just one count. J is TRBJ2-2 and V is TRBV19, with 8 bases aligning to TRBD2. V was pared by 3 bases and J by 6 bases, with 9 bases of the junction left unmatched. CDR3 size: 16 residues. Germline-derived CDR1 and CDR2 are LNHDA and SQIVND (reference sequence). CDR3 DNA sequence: TGTGCCAGTAGTATTCTGGCTAGCGGGTTACCCGGGGAGCTGTTTTTT. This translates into CASSILASGLPGELFF.

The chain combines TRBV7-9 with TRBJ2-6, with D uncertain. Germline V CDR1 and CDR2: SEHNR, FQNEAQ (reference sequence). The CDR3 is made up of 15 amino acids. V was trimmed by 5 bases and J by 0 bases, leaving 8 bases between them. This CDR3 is CASSRTNSGANVLTF. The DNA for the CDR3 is TGTGCCAGCAGCCGGACCAACTCTGGGGCCAACGTCCTGACTTTC.

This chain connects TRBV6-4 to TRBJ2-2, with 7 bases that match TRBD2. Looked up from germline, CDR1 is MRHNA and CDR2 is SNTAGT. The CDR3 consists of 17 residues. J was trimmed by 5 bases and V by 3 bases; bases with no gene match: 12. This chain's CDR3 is CASSEVYRTRKTGELFF. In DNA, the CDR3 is TGTGCCAGCAGTGAAGTGTATAGGACTAGAAAAACCGGGGAGCTGTTTTTT.

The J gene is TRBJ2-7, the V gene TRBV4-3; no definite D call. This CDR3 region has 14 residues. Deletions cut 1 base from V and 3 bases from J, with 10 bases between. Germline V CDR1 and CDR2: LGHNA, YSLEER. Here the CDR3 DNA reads TGCGCCAGCAGCCAAGCAGACGGAATCTACGAGCAGTACTTC. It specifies CASSQADGIYEQYF.